Below are 21 T cell receptor beta chains sequenced from a single sample in a study of CD8 T cells in ankylosing spondylitis. TCRdb analysed the 5' RACE reads with MiXCR anew, one entry per CDR3 protein. Among hundreds of thousands of distinct CDR3 sequences, roughly 26% were seen once, and the ten largest hold about 0.89%. Study observations and caveats: In ankylosing spondylitis blood, a motif of fewer than 10 highly homologous TCR beta variants appeared characteristic.

The antigens these receptors bind are not known. Material for sequencing was blood, either unsorted or a sorted T cell fraction (not recorded which). Receptors were obtained from a male donor with ankylosing spondylitis.

This chain uses TRBV25-1 with TRBJ2-5; D gene ambiguous. The germline CDR1 and CDR2 sequences are MGHDK and SYGVNS. V lost 5 bases, J lost 4 bases, and 8 bases lay in between. The CDR3 contains 12 residues. In DNA form, the CDR3 reads TGTGCCAGCAGTTACGGGCGAGAGACCCAGTACTTC. Encoded protein: CASSYGRETQYF.

This clonotype was seen only a few times. The CDR3 nucleotides are TGTGCCAGCAGCCGCACCCTCCGGGGCCAAAACACAGATACGCAGTATTTT. Translated, it gives CASSRTLRGQNTDTQYF. The rearrangement links TRBV4-2 to TRBJ2-3; the D gene could be TRBD1 or TRBD2 (5 bases each). V was clipped by 4 bases and J by 2 bases, with 19 bases between them. The CDR3 spans 17 residues. Germline loops: CDR1 LGHNA, CDR2 YNFKEQ.

The chain employs TRBV11-2 and TRBJ2-1; 7 bases map to TRBD2. This CDR3 region has 15 residues. After removal of 2 bases from V and 4 bases from J, the junction contained 5 bases not matched to a gene. Germline V lookup: CDR1 SGHAT, CDR2 FQNNGV. In nucleotides, the CDR3 is TGTGCCAGCAGCTTATCGCCTAGCGGATACAATGAGCAGTTCTTC. Translated, it gives CASSLSPSGYNEQFF.

This clonotype has just a few counts. The chain combines TRBV7-9 with TRBJ2-7, with D perhaps being TRBD1 or TRBD2 (5 bases each). The germline V and J ends were trimmed by 1 base and 6 bases, with 7 bases remaining between them. CDR3 length equals 12 residues. Germline V lookup: CDR1 SEHNR, CDR2 FQNEAQ (reference sequence). The CDR3 here is CASSLGGREQYV. CDR3 DNA: TGTGCCAGCAGCTTAGGGGGACGCGAGCAGTACGTC.

This clonotype was counted ten times or more. This rearrangement joins TRBV20-1 to TRBJ2-7; D could derive from TRBD1 or TRBD2 (5 bases each). Germline loops: CDR1 DFQATT, CDR2 SNEGSKA (reference sequence). The CDR3 loop spans 13 amino acids. V gave up 3 bases and J gave up 7 bases, with 16 bases separating them. This CDR3 reads CSARGLTRGEQYV. DNA for the CDR3: TGCAGTGCTAGGGGGCTTACTCGAGGGGAGCAGTACGTC.

The chain combines TRBV3-1 with TRBJ2-1; 7 positions agree with TRBD2. V lost 1 base and J lost 7; bases outside the gene matches: 4. The V gene's germline CDR1 is LGHDT and CDR2 YNNKEL (reference sequence). The CDR3 contains 14 residues. The CDR3 is CASSQVAAGNEQFF. CDR3 nucleotides: TGTGCCAGCAGCCAAGTGGCAGCGGGGAATGAGCAGTTCTTC.

The CDR3 DNA reads as TGTGCCAGCAGCTTAGGGGGTGGTGGGACACGTCGGGCAACTGAAGCTTTCTTT. It specifies CASSLGGGGTRRATEAFF. V usage is TRBV11-2 and J usage is TRBJ1-1; a possible D gene is TRBD1 (6 bases). Germline V gene lookup returns CDR1 SGHAT and CDR2 FQNNGV. CDR3 length: 18 amino acids. Trimming left V 1 base short and J 5 bases short, with 23 bases between.

This clonotype was counted between two and nine times. The chain links TRBV29-1 to TRBJ2-1; 7 bases match TRBD2. V was pared by 7 bases and J by 15 bases, with 12 bases of the junction left unmatched. Per germline, CDR1 SQVTM and CDR2 ANQGSEA. The CDR3 has 11 amino acids. In nucleotides, the CDR3 is TGCAGCGGGGAGGGCGGGGAAGCCCGGTTCTTC. As protein: CSGEGGEARFF.

This sequence joins TRBV25-1 and TRBJ2-7, with a possible D match to TRBD2 (7 bases). V shed 2 bases and J shed 5 bases, with 13 bases lying between them. The CDR3 consists of 14 residues. Germline V CDR1 and CDR2: MGHDK, SYGVNS. CDR3 in DNA: TGTGCCAGCAGTGAAGCGGGGGCGGAAAACGAGCAGTACTTC. Translating it yields CASSEAGAENEQYF.

This clonotype was seen only a few times. The CDR3 spells CASSQVQRSSYNSPLHF. The CDR3 DNA sequence: TGTGCCAGCAGCCAAGTACAGCGGAGCTCCTATAATTCACCCCTCCACTTT. The chain is built from TRBV4-2 and TRBJ1-6; no reliable D call. The CDR3 contains 17 residues. Germline V CDR1 and CDR2: LGHNA, YNFKEQ. V gave up 1 base and J gave up 0 bases, with 10 bases separating them.

This clonotype has a handful of counts. V gene TRBV14 combines with J gene TRBJ2-7; 11 bases map to TRBD2. The CDR3 has 16 amino acids. Germline CDR1 and CDR2: SGHDN and FVKESK. V shed 1 base, J shed 1 base, and the junction held 3 bases outside the gene matches. Here the CDR3 DNA reads TGTGCCAGCAGCCAAGGAACTAGCGGGGGTTCCTACGAGCAGTACTTC. Its translation: CASSQGTSGGSYEQYF.

This clonotype was detected a few times. V is TRBV7-2 and J is TRBJ2-5; D possibly corresponds to TRBD2 (6 bases). This CDR3 has 16 residues. Per the germline V gene, CDR1 is SGHTA and CDR2 is FQGNSA. V was cut by 2 bases and J by 5 bases, with 18 bases left in between. CDR3 amino acids: CASSLWQTVGGETQYF. The CDR3 DNA sequence: TGTGCCAGCAGCTTATGGCAAACAGTCGGAGGGGAGACCCAGTACTTC.

The chain carries TRBV5-6 and TRBJ2-2; possible D gene TRBD2, 5 bases. CDR3 length equals 17 residues. Germline V gene sequence: CDR1 SGHDT, CDR2 YYEEEE. V gave up 0 bases and J gave up 4 bases, with 16 bases separating them. Written as DNA, the CDR3 is TGTGCCAGCAGCTTGGTTCTCTGGGAAGGACTCACCGGGGAGCTGTTTTTT. This gives the protein CASSLVLWEGLTGELFF.

The chain joins TRBV5-1 to TRBJ2-1; TRBD1 matches 7 bases. CDR3 length: 12 amino acids. The V gene end was trimmed by 4 bases and the J gene end by 7 bases; junction bases not matched to a gene: 2. CDR1 is SGHRS and CDR2 is YFSETQ in the germline V gene. The CDR3: CASSVTGNEQFF. In DNA, the CDR3 is TGCGCCAGCAGCGTGACAGGGAATGAGCAGTTCTTC.

This clonotype was seen only a few times. This rearrangement joins TRBV20-1 to TRBJ2-1; TRBD2 aligns across 15 bases. With 5 bases clipped from V and 1 base from J, the junction kept 0 bases outside the gene matches. Per the germline V gene, CDR1 is DFQATT and CDR2 is SNEGSKA (reference sequence). The CDR3 has 15 residues. CDR3 bases: TGCAGTGCTGGGACTAGCGGGAGGTCCTACAATGAGCAGTTCTTC. The encoded protein is CSAGTSGRSYNEQFF.

This clonotype was counted only a few times. The rearrangement links TRBV20-1 to TRBJ2-6, with D possibly called TRBD1 or TRBD2 (5 bases each). The V end lost 4 bases, the J end lost 3 bases, and 10 bases lay between the germline ends. Germline-derived CDR1 and CDR2 are DFQATT and SNEGSKA (reference sequence). This CDR3 has 14 amino acids. Here the CDR3 DNA reads TGCAGTGCTAACTCGGGGCTTGGGGCCAACGTCCTGACTTTC. Translated: CSANSGLGANVLTF.

This clonotype appeared a few times. This sequence joins TRBV29-1 and TRBJ1-5, with D maybe TRBD1 (6 bases). This CDR3 has 12 amino acids. V lost 6 bases and J lost 3, with 9 bases in between. Germline CDR1 SQVTM, CDR2 ANQGSEA. The CDR3 protein is CSVGGDNQPQHF. CDR3 nucleotide sequence: TGCAGCGTAGGGGGGGACAATCAGCCCCAGCATTTT.

The rearrangement joins TRBV20-1 to TRBJ2-7, with D perhaps being TRBD1 or TRBD2 (5 bases each). The V gene lost 3 bases and the J gene lost 2 bases, with 11 bases spanning the gap. Germline V gene data show CDR1 as DFQATT and CDR2 as SNEGSKA (reference sequence). The CDR3 length is 13 residues. The CDR3 protein is CSASTGTTYEQYF. The CDR3, as DNA: TGCAGTGCTAGCACGGGGACCACCTACGAGCAGTACTTC.

This clonotype has only a few counts. The V and J genes are TRBV29-1 and TRBJ2-1, with 8 bases fitting TRBD2. Germline CDR1 and CDR2: SQVTM and ANQGSEA. Unmatched junction bases numbered 11, after V lost 6 bases and J lost 4 bases. The CDR3 contains 15 residues. The CDR3 DNA is TGCAGCGTCCCGGGGGGGGGTAGCCCTTACAATGAGCAGTTCTTC. Amino acids: CSVPGGGSPYNEQFF.

CDR3 amino acids: CASSLGFSGPGNEQFF. DNA of the CDR3: TGCGCCAGCAGCTTGGGTTTCAGCGGCCCAGGGAATGAGCAGTTCTTC. This sequence joins TRBV5-1 and TRBJ2-1; D may match TRBD1 or TRBD2 (5 bases each). The CDR3 covers 16 residues. The germline gives CDR1 SGHRS, CDR2 YFSETQ. V was trimmed by 0 bases and J by 7 bases, leaving 17 bases between them.

This chain uses TRBV12-3 or TRBV12-4 with TRBJ2-7; 9 nucleotides agree with TRBD1. The V and J ends lost 5 bases and 6 bases, in that order; junction bases with no gene match: 5. This CDR3 region has 13 residues. Written as DNA, the CDR3 is TGTGCCAGCAGTCTGGGACAGGGTAGCGAGCAGTACTTC. Protein product: CASSLGQGSEQYF.